A selection of T cell receptor beta chains follows, all from one sample in a study of tumor-infiltrating lymphocytes in primary liver carcinoma. TCRdb analysed the multiplex PCR reads with MiXCR anew, one entry per CDR3 protein. The sample includes 95,000 to 150,000 distinct CDR3 sequences, about 68% of them seen just once. The material sequenced was liver tumor tissue from sampling region 1. Every receptor here comes from a woman aged 55-69 years with primary liver carcinoma and hepatitis B virus infection. Each CDR3 is given with its conserved first and last residue. The D gene is left open where the match is weak. Rows give clone size only sometimes, using once, few, many, or a class for an expanded clone.

j_call v_call d_call clone_size cdr3_nt cdr3_aa
TRBJ2-3 TRBV11-2 TRBD2 NA TGTGCCAGCAGCTTGCGGGAGAGGGGCGCAGATACACAGTATTTT CASSLRERGADTQYF
TRBJ2-7 TRBV6-1 TRBD1 once TGTGCCAGCAGTCCCGAAGCCGGGACAGTTTACGAGCAGTACTTC CASSPEAGTVYEQYF
TRBJ2-7 TRBV20-1 NA few TGCAGTGCTAGAGACCAGTACATCTCCTACGAGCAGTACTTC CSARDQYISYEQYF
TRBJ2-5 TRBV11-2 TRBD1 NA TGTGTCAGCATCCTAGAAGGACAGGCTTTTTCGGAGACCCAGTACTTC CVSILEGQAFSETQYF
TRBJ2-2 TRBV5-1 TRBD2 few TGCGCCAGCAAACCCCTATTGCGGGGGACCGGGGAGCTGTTTTTT CASKPLLRGTGELFF
TRBJ2-4 TRBV28 NA NA TGTGCCAGCAGTTTGACAAGACACGTAAACATTCAGTACTTC CASSLTRHVNIQYF
TRBJ2-1 TRBV11-3 NA NA TGTGACAGCAGCCAACCAAAGATGGATGAGCAGTTCTTC CDSSQPKMDEQFF
TRBJ2-1 TRBV7-9 TRBD2 NA TGTGCCAGCAGCTCGCGAATTAGCGGGAGGTTAAAAGAGCAGTTCTTC CASSSRISGRLKEQFF
TRBJ2-7 TRBV6-1 TRBD1 many TGTGCCAGCAGTATACTCGGGACAGAGTACGAGCAGTACTTC CASSILGTEYEQYF
TRBJ2-1 TRBV7-3 TRBD2 NA TGTGCCAGCAGCTTAAACCCCGCCGGCCCTAGCGGGAGGGCCGGGAATGAGCAGTTCTTC CASSLNPAGPSGRAGNEQFF
TRBJ1-3 TRBV12-5 NA many TGTGCTAGTGGTTTGGGGATCTCTGGAAACACCATATATTTT CASGLGISGNTIYF
TRBJ2-5 TRBV29-1 TRBD1 NA TGTAACGTTGGTTCTGGGGGACAGGGTCTAGAGACCCAGTACTTC CNVGSGGQGLETQYF
TRBJ2-7 TRBV6-1 NA many TGTGCCAGTACACGCTCCTACGAGCAGTACTTC CASTRSYEQYF
TRBJ2-1 TRBV20-1 TRBD2 NA TGCAGTGCTCCGGGACTAGCGTACAATGAGCAGTTCTTC CSAPGLAYNEQFF
TRBJ2-5 TRBV5-1 NA NA TGTGCCAGCAGCTTTGGAGAACTACAAGAGACCCAGTACTTC CASSFGELQETQYF
TRBJ1-1 TRBV25-1 NA NA TGTGCCAGCAGTCGCGGGTTTCAGGACACTGAAGCTTTCTTT CASSRGFQDTEAFF
TRBJ2-6 TRBV15 NA NA TGTGCCACCAGCACCTGGACAGCTCCAAGCTCTGGGGCCAACGTCCTGACTTTC CATSTWTAPSSGANVLTF
TRBJ1-6 TRBV11-2 NA NA TGTGTCAGCAGCTTTTCTGGCCCGTATAATTCACCCCTCCACTTT CVSSFSGPYNSPLHF
TRBJ2-5 TRBV28 NA NA TGTGTCAGCAGTCTTGGGGGCTTGTACCAAGAGGCCCAGTACTTC CVSSLGGLYQEAQYF
TRBJ2-5 TRBV6-1 NA NA TGTGCCAGCAGTGAGCTAAAAGTGGCCCAGTACTTC CASSELKVAQYF
TRBJ1-3 TRBV12-3/TRBV12-4 NA NA TGTGCCAGCAGTCTCCAACAGGGCGGAAACACCATATATTTT CASSLQQGGNTIYF
TRBJ2-7 TRBV12-3/TRBV12-4 NA NA TGTGCCAGCACCCCAGATACCGAGCAATACTTC CASTPDTEQYF
TRBJ2-6 TRBV4-2 TRBD1 few TGTGCCAGCAGCCAACCGGGACAGGGAAGCTCTGGGGCCAGCGTCCTGACTTTC CASSQPGQGSSGASVLTF
TRBJ2-1 TRBV11-2 NA NA TGTGCCAGCAGCAGGAGACTAGCAGGGGGGCCGGGGGATGAGCTGTTCTTC CASSRRLAGGPGDELFF
TRBJ2-1 TRBV11-3 NA NA TGTGCCAGCACCTTAGATTTTTTTTTCAGGGGAAGCTCCCACAATGAGCAGTTCTTC CASTLDFFFRGSSHNEQFF
TRBJ1-1 TRBV11-1 NA once TGTCCCAGCAGCCCGCTAGGGGGTATGAACACTGAAGCTTTCTTT CPSSPLGGMNTEAFF
TRBJ1-6 TRBV6-1 NA NA TGTGCCAGCAGAGAAGAAGGGTTCGGAGGGGCCCTCCACTTT CASREEGFGGALHF
TRBJ2-1 TRBV7-8 NA many TGTGCCAGCAGCCCGGGCTCCTACAATGAGCAGTTCTTC CASSPGSYNEQFF
TRBJ2-7 TRBV11-2 TRBD1 NA TGTGTCAGCAGCGACCACGACAGGGGCGACTACGAGCAGTACTTC CVSSDHDRGDYEQYF
TRBJ2-3 TRBV4-1 NA NA TGCGCCGGCAGCCAAGATGGGGGGGCGATAGATACGCAGTATTTT CAGSQDGGAIDTQYF
TRBJ2-3 TRBV11-2 NA NA TGTACCAGCAGCTTAGGGGGACTAACGTACACGTTAGATACGCAGTATTTC CTSSLGGLTYTLDTQYF
TRBJ1-2 TRBV6-5 NA NA TGTGCCAGCAGTTATTGGGGATTCTATGGCTACACCTTC CASSYWGFYGYTF
TRBJ2-7 TRBV18 NA NA TGTGCCAGCTCACCCCAGGGGTGGTCTACCGAGCAGTACTTC CASSPQGWSTEQYF
TRBJ2-4 TRBV5-6 NA NA TGTGCCAGCAGCCGCCGGGACTTAAGCATTCAGTACTTC CASSRRDLSIQYF
TRBJ2-5 TRBV11-2 TRBD2 NA TGTGCCAGCAACTCCTTTAGACTAGCGGGAGGGCCGGAGCAAGAGACTCAGTACTTC CASNSFRLAGGPEQETQYF
TRBJ2-3 TRBV11-3 NA NA TGTGCCAGCAGCTTATCAGGGACCCTCGCAGATACGCAGTATTTT CASSLSGTLADTQYF
TRBJ2-1 TRBV28 TRBD1 many TGTGCCAGCAGCTCCCTCAGGGACAGATCCTACAATGAGCAGTTCTTC CASSSLRDRSYNEQFF
TRBJ2-4 TRBV5-5 NA NA TGTGCCAGCAGCTTGGCCTCTGGCGGGTGGGCCAAAGACATTCAGTGCTTC CASSLASGGWAKDIQCF
TRBJ2-1 TRBV11-2 NA NA TGTGCCAGCAGCTCCTGGGGGAAGGCCTACAATGAGCAGTTCTTC CASSSWGKAYNEQFF
TRBJ1-3 TRBV5-5 NA NA TGTGCCAACAGCTTTGCTTTCTCTGGAAACACCATATATTTT CANSFAFSGNTIYF
TRBJ2-7 TRBV29-1 NA NA TGCAGCGCCGCCCGACAAGGGGCAAAGACCTACGAGCAGTACTTC CSAARQGAKTYEQYF
TRBJ2-1 TRBV30 NA NA TGTGCCTGGAACTTGGGGGGCAATGAGCAGTTCTTC CAWNLGGNEQFF
TRBJ1-4 TRBV7-9 NA NA TGTGACAGCAGCTTCGGGACCCAATTCGGAGAAAAACTGTTTTTT CDSSFGTQFGEKLFF
TRBJ2-7 TRBV12-3/TRBV12-4 NA many TGTGCCAGCAGCCCCAGGGGCGGGAACTCCTACGAGCAGTACTTC CASSPRGGNSYEQYF
TRBJ2-1 TRBV5-6 NA NA TGTGCCAGCAGCCAGGAGGGGGAGAGCTCCTACAATGAGCAGTTCTTC CASSQEGESSYNEQFF
TRBJ2-5 TRBV11-2 NA NA TGTGCCAGCGGCTTAGAGCCCGAGGAGACCCAGTACTTC CASGLEPEETQYF
TRBJ2-3 TRBV11-1 TRBD2 NA TGTGTCAGCAGCTTCCCGGGAGGGCGGGCAGATACGCAGTATTTT CVSSFPGGRADTQYF
TRBJ1-1 TRBV12-3/TRBV12-4 TRBD1 many TGTGCCAGCAGTTTCAGGACAGGGGGGAACACTGAAGCTTTCTTT CASSFRTGGNTEAFF
TRBJ2-7 TRBV6-5 TRBD2 many TGTGCCAGCGGTTCTAGCGGGAGAAGTGGCGAGCAGTACTTC CASGSSGRSGEQYF
TRBJ2-1 TRBV5-1 TRBD1 NA TGCGCCAGCAGCTTGGGGACAGGGGGGTCCTACAATGAGCGGTTCTTC CASSLGTGGSYNERFF
TRBJ1-2 TRBV18 NA few TGTGCCAGCTCACCGGGCAGGGACGGCTATGGCCACACCTTC CASSPGRDGYGHTF
TRBJ1-2 TRBV10-3 TRBD1 NA TGTGCCATCAGTGAAGGGAACAGGGGCTATGGCTACACCTTC CAISEGNRGYGYTF
TRBJ2-1 TRBV9 TRBD1 NA TGTGCCAGCAGCGCCCCGGGACAGGGCTCCTACGATGGGCAGTTCTTC CASSAPGQGSYDGQFF
TRBJ2-1 TRBV11-2 NA NA TGTGACAGCAGCTTGTCGGGATTATGGGACAATAAGCAGTTCTTC CDSSLSGLWDNKQFF
TRBJ2-1 TRBV6-5 NA many TGTGCCAGCAGTTACTCGTTACCTTTGACCTACAATGAGCAGTTCTTC CASSYSLPLTYNEQFF
TRBJ1-6 TRBV5-4 TRBD1 many TGTGCCAGCAGCCATCCAGGGACAGGGAAGGATTCACCCCTCCACTTT CASSHPGTGKDSPLHF